Each of the 10 T cell receptor beta chains below was sequenced from the same sample in a study of PD-1 blockade in mismatch repair-deficient tumors. The data were produced by immunoSEQ multiplex PCR, yet TCRdb's version contains in-frame clones alone and is incomplete. The sample includes 90,000 to 130,000 clones, around 80% of them seen just once. Here the sequenced sample was peripheral blood, taken roughly 60 weeks after starting pembrolizumab. The receptors originated from an adult with mismatch repair-deficient cancer.

The chain employs TRBV19 and TRBJ2-1, with D possibly TRBD1 on 6 matching bases. The germline V gene has CDR1 LNHDA and CDR2 SQIVND (reference sequence). The CDR3 extends over 12 amino acids. V shed 9 bases and J shed 4 bases, with 10 bases lying between them. CDR3 bases: TGTGCCAGAGCTACAGGGTACAATGAGCAGTTCTTC. Residues: CARATGYNEQFF. The complete variable domain, with remaining parts taken from reference TRBV19 and TRBJ2-1, reads DGGITQSPKYLFRKEGQNVTLSCEQNLNHDAMYWYRQDPGQGLRLIYYSQIVNDFQKGDIAEGYSVSREKKESFPLTVTSAQKNPTAFYLCARATGYNEQFFGPGTRLTVL.

The J gene is TRBJ1-2, the V gene TRBV28; the match to TRBD1 covers 10 bases. The CDR3 is made up of 13 amino acids. Per the germline V gene, CDR1 is MDHEN and CDR2 is SYDVKM. The trim removed 5 bases at V and 7 bases at J, leaving 4 bases unmatched. The CDR3 spells CASSTGQGRGYTF. The CDR3 nucleotides are TGTGCCAGCAGTACGGGACAGGGGCGTGGCTACACCTTC.

The chain is built from TRBV10-1 and TRBJ2-7, with 10 bases fitting TRBD1. The CDR3 is 16 residues long. CDR1 and CDR2 from the germline V gene are WNHNN and SYGVQD (reference sequence). The trim removed 6 bases at V and 5 bases at J, leaving 13 bases unmatched. In DNA form, the CDR3 reads TGCGCCAGCAGCCCGAGGGGGGGGACAGGGGACCACGAGCAGTACTTC. As protein: CASSPRGGTGDHEQYF.

This clone was seen only once. The chain combines TRBV5-1 with TRBJ2-2, with D maybe TRBD1 (5 bases). The CDR3 length is 14 residues. Germline-derived CDR1 and CDR2 are SGHRS and YFSETQ. Trimming shortened V by 2 bases and J by 6 bases, and 11 bases separated the two germline ends. DNA for the CDR3: TGCGCCAGCAGCTTCACCCAGGGATCCGGGGAGCTGTTTTTT. Residues: CASSFTQGSGELFF.

The chain has TRBV6-5 and TRBJ1-1; D is ambiguous. Germline V gene data show CDR1 as MNHEY and CDR2 as SVGAGI. Trimming pared 4 bases from V and 1 base from J, leaving 10 bases between. This CDR3 contains 14 residues. CDR3 nucleotides: TGTGCCAGCAGTTTGTGGGCAAAGAACACTGAAGCTTTCTTT. This gives the protein CASSLWAKNTEAFF.

The chain employs TRBV7-2 and TRBJ2-1; D not resolved. Trimming took 3 bases from V and 8 from J, leaving 8 bases between them. CDR1 is SGHTA and CDR2 is FQGNSA in the germline V gene. The CDR3 is 12 amino acids. In DNA form, the CDR3 reads TGTGCCAGCAGCTTTGGCTGGGATGAGCAGTTCTTC. Amino acids: CASSFGWDEQFF.

The J gene is TRBJ2-7, the V gene TRBV5-1; 8 bases agree with TRBD1. The germline V gene encodes CDR1 SGHRS and CDR2 YFSETQ. This CDR3 has 15 residues. Trimming at V came to 4 bases and at J to 2 bases, leaving 8 bases not matched to a gene. The DNA for the CDR3 is TGCGCCAGCAGCCTGGGGGGACAGGACCCCTACGAGCAGTACTTC. It yields the protein CASSLGGQDPYEQYF. The full variable domain, with the rest looked up from reference TRBV5-1 and TRBJ2-7, is KAGVTQTPRYLIKTRGQQVTLSCSPISGHRSVSWYQQTPGQGLQFLFEYFSETQRNKGNFPGRFSGRQFSNSRSEMNVSTLELGDSALYLCASSLGGQDPYEQYFGPGTRLTVT.

The V and J genes are TRBV6-5 and TRBJ2-7, with D possibly being TRBD1 (5 bases). V lost 0 bases and J lost 4, with 10 bases in between. This CDR3 region has 14 residues. The germline V gene encodes CDR1 MNHEY and CDR2 SVGAGI. CDR3 amino acids: CASSYSKGQYEQYF. CDR3 DNA sequence: TGTGCCAGCAGTTACTCGAAGGGGCAGTACGAGCAGTACTTC.

This clone was seen a few times. The chain carries TRBV10-3 and TRBJ1-5; D remains ambiguous. CDR3 length: 18 amino acids. CDR1 is ENHRY, CDR2 SYGVKD, per germline. Trimming stripped 0 bases from V and 0 bases from J, with 15 bases between. The CDR3 sequence: CAISESIGELYSNQPQHF. CDR3 coding DNA: TGTGCCATCAGTGAGTCGATCGGGGAGCTGTATAGCAATCAGCCCCAGCATTTT.

This clone showed up just once. CDR3 amino acids: CASSPGGDITYGYTF. DNA for the CDR3: TGTGCCAGCAGCCCGGGGGGGGACATTACCTATGGCTACACCTTC. The J gene is TRBJ1-2, the V gene TRBV13, with a weak D call TRBD1 (6 bases). The germline V and J ends were trimmed by 5 bases and 4 bases, with 17 bases remaining between them. The CDR3 contains 15 residues. Germline CDR1 reads PRHDT; CDR2 reads FYEKMQ (reference sequence).